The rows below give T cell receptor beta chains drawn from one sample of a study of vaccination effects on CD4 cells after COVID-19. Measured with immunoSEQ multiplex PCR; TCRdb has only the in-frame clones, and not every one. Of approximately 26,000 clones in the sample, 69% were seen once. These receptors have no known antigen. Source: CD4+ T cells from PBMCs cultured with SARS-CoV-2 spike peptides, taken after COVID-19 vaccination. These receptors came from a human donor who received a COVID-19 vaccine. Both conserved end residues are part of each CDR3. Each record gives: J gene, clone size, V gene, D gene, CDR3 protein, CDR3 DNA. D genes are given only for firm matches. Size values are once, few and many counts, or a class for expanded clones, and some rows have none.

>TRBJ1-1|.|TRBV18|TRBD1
CASSPNTGGMNTEAFF
TGTGCCAGCTCACCAAACACAGGGGGCATGAACACTGAAGCTTTCTTT
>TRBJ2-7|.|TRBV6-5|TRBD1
CASSNYDDRDYEQYF
TGTGCCAGCAGTAACTATGATGACAGGGACTACGAGCAGTACTTC
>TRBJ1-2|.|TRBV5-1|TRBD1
CASSLEGGTGAYGYTF
TGCGCCAGCAGCTTGGAGGGCGGGACAGGGGCCTATGGCTACACCTTC
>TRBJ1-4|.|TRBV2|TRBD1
CASRERQGGEKLFF
TGTGCCAGCAGGGAAAGACAGGGGGGTGAAAAACTGTTTTTT
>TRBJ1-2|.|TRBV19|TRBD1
CASTDAGGHYGYTF
TGTGCCAGTACGGATGCAGGGGGACACTATGGCTACACCTTC
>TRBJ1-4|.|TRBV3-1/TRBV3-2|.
CASSGPGGGEKLFF
TGTGCCAGCAGCGGACCCGGTGGGGGGGAAAAACTGTTTTTT
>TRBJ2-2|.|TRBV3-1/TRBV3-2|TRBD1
CASSNRDRVSGRYSRTGELFF
TGTGCCAGCAGCAACCGGGACAGGGTTAGTGGCCGTTATTCTCGCACCGGGGAGCTGTTTTTT
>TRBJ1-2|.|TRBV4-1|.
CASSQEFAGAHYTF
TGCGCCAGCAGCCAAGAATTCGCGGGGGCGCACTACACCTTC
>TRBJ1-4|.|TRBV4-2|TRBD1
CASSQGQGDEKLFF
TGTGCCAGCAGCCAAGGACAGGGGGATGAAAAACTGTTTTTT
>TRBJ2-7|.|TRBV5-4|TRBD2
CASSSDRRLAGLVEQYF
TGTGCCAGCAGTTCCGACAGAAGACTAGCGGGACTTGTCGAGCAGTACTTC
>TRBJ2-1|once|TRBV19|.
CASTRASHYNEQFF
TGTGCCAGTACAAGAGCCAGCCATTACAATGAGCAGTTCTTC
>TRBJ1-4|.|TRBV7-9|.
CASRHNNGTGHEKLFF
TGTGCCAGCAGGCATAACAACGGGACGGGGCATGAAAAACTGTTTTTT
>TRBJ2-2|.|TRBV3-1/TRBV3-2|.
CASSLHRVYTGELFF
TGTGCCAGCAGCCTACACAGGGTTTACACCGGGGAGCTGTTTTTT
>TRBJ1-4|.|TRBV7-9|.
CASSLTGVNEKLFF
TGTGCCAGCAGCCTCACGGGAGTCAATGAAAAACTGTTTTTT
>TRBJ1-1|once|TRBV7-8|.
CASSHREGGWAFF
TGTGCCAGCAGCCACAGGGAAGGCGGTTGGGCTTTCTTT
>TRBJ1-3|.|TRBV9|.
CASSVEHTGNTIYF
TGTGCCAGCAGCGTAGAACATACTGGAAACACCATATATTTT
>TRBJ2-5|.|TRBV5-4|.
CASSQQGQETQYF
TGTGCCAGCAGCCAACAGGGCCAAGAGACCCAGTACTTC
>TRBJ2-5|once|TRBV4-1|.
CASSQLPAQLRKETQYF
TGCGCCAGCAGCCAACTTCCCGCCCAACTGAGGAAAGAGACCCAGTACTTC
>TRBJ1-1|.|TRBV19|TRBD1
CASIGQGGTEAFF
TGTGCCAGTATTGGACAGGGTGGGACTGAAGCTTTCTTT
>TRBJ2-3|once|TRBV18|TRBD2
CASSLGTSGSDTQYF
TGTGCCAGCTCACTAGGGACTAGCGGGTCAGATACGCAGTATTTT
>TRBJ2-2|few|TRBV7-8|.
CASSSRRLGLGAGELFF
TGTGCCAGCAGCTCCCGAAGGTTAGGGCTGGGTGCCGGGGAGCTGTTTTTT
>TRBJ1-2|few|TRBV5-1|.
CASSPQGDPPGYTF
TGCGCCAGCAGCCCACAGGGAGACCCTCCCGGCTACACCTTC
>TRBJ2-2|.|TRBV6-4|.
CASSEVATGELFF
TGTGCCAGCAGTGAGGTAGCGACCGGGGAGCTGTTTTTT
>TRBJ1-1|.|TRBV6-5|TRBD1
CAGGTGLITEAFF
TGTGCCGGCGGGACAGGATTGATCACTGAAGCTTTCTTT
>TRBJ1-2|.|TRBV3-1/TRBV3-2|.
CASSQVGQVYGYTF
TGTGCCAGCAGCCAAGTCGGTCAGGTTTATGGCTACACCTTC
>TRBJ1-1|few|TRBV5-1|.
CASSPGFGVETEAFF
TGCGCCAGCAGCCCGGGGTTCGGGGTCGAGACTGAAGCTTTCTTT
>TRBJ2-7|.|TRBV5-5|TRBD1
CASGGGGQGLSYEQYF
TGTGCCAGCGGCGGAGGAGGACAGGGCCTTTCCTACGAGCAGTACTTC
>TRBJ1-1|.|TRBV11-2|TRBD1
CASRGQGAGGTEAFF
TGTGCCAGCAGAGGTCAGGGGGCAGGGGGAACTGAAGCTTTCTTT
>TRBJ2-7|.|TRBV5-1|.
CASSLGRENEQYF
TGCGCCAGCAGCTTGGGTCGGGAGAACGAGCAGTACTTC